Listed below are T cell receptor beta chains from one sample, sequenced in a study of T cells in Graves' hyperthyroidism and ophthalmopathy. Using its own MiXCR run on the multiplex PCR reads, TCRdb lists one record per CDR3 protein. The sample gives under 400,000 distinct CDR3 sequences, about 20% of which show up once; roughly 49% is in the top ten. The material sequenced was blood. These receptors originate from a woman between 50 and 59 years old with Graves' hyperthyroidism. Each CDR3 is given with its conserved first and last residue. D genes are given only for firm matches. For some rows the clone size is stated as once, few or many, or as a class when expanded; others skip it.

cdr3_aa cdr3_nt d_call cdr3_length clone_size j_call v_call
CASSQARSYTF TGCGCCAGCAGCCAGGCGAGGAGCTACACCTTC - 11 few TRBJ1-2 TRBV11-2
CASSSRGGAQPQHF TGTGCCAGCAGTTCCCGAGGGGGAGCTCAGCCCCAGCATTTT - 14 many TRBJ1-5 TRBV27
CASSLGKRTGKILGGYTF TGTGCCAGCAGTTTAGGAAAAAGGACAGGGAAGATTCTAGGAGGCTACACCTTC TRBD1 18 few TRBJ1-2 TRBV28
CASSLAPASGSSHEQYF TGTGCCAGCAGTTTAGCTCCCGCTAGCGGGAGTTCCCACGAGCAGTACTTC TRBD2 17 many TRBJ2-7 TRBV27
CASSIVGGASIDEQFF TGTGCCAGTAGTATAGTGGGGGGGGCAAGCATCGATGAGCAGTTCTTC - 16 once TRBJ2-1 TRBV19
CASSLGQGDYNEQFF TGTGCCAGTAGCCTTGGACAGGGGGACTACAATGAGCAGTTCTTC TRBD1 15 - TRBJ2-1 TRBV19
CASSPAPPRAGELFF TGTGCCAGCAGCCCCGCCCCGCCAAGGGCCGGGGAGCTGTTTTTT - 15 few TRBJ2-2 TRBV2
CASSGTGLAGGPDTGELFF TGTGCCAGCAGCGGAACTGGACTAGCGGGAGGGCCAGACACCGGGGAGCTGTTTTTT TRBD2 19 few TRBJ2-2 TRBV9
CASRTLAGETQYF TGTGCCAGCAGAACCCTAGCGGGAGAGACCCAGTACTTC TRBD2 13 few TRBJ2-5 TRBV6-1
CASSQSAGGQETQYF TGTGCCAGCAGCCAGTCAGCGGGGGGTCAAGAGACCCAGTACTTC TRBD2 15 many TRBJ2-5 TRBV3-1
CASSPPPGLGTDTQYF TGTGCCAGCTCACCACCGCCCGGACTCGGCACAGATACGCAGTATTTT - 16 many TRBJ2-3 TRBV18
CASSSTTPGPYSNYGYTF TGTGCCAGCAGCTCGACGACTCCGGGACCCTACTCTAACTATGGCTACACCTTC - 18 - TRBJ1-2 TRBV7-9
CASSQGTSASYNEQFF TGTGCCAGCAGCCAAGGGACTAGCGCCTCCTACAATGAGCAGTTCTTC TRBD2 16 - TRBJ2-1 TRBV4-2
CASSLLGSRTEAFF TGCGCCAGCAGCTTGTTGGGGTCTCGCACTGAAGCTTTCTTT - 14 - TRBJ1-1 TRBV5-1
CAISELAGGPTDEQFF TGTGCCATCAGTGAACTAGCGGGGGGCCCGACGGATGAGCAGTTCTTC TRBD2 16 few TRBJ2-1 TRBV10-3
CASTGRGYGYTF TGTGCCAGCACGGGCCGGGGCTATGGCTACACCTTC - 12 many TRBJ1-2 TRBV2
CASRAPLGGGGYTF TGTGCCAGCAGAGCCCCCCTTGGGGGTGGCGGCTACACCTTC - 14 many TRBJ1-2 TRBV2
CATMQGVGTEAFF TGTGCCACTATGCAAGGGGTAGGCACTGAAGCTTTCTTT - 13 - TRBJ1-1 TRBV19
CASSQESTNSPLHF TGCGCCAGCAGCCAAGAGTCGACGAATTCACCCCTCCACTTT - 14 - TRBJ1-6 TRBV4-1
CASSEGQGGEKLFF TGCGCCAGCAGCGAGGGACAGGGGGGCGAAAAACTGTTTTTT TRBD1 14 few TRBJ1-4 TRBV5-1
CASSNGPPLGGGLYNEQFF TGTGCCAGCAGTAATGGACCCCCTTTAGGGGGAGGGCTCTACAATGAGCAGTTCTTC - 19 many TRBJ2-1 TRBV6-1
CASSVAALASDTGELFF TGTGCCAGCAGCGTAGCCGCACTAGCGAGTGACACCGGGGAGCTGTTTTTT TRBD2 17 - TRBJ2-2 TRBV9
CASSQRGGGINEKLFF TGTGCCAGCAGCCAACGCGGAGGGGGCATTAATGAAAAACTGTTTTTT TRBD1 16 many TRBJ1-4 TRBV3-1
CASGLGGEGVEQFF TGCGCCAGCGGCCTCGGGGGGGAGGGGGTTGAGCAGTTCTTC TRBD2 14 - TRBJ2-1 TRBV5-1
CASSESRGGGNQPQHF TGTGCCAGCAGTGAAAGTCGGGGGGGTGGCAATCAGCCCCAGCATTTT - 16 many TRBJ1-5 TRBV2
CASSWTGEKGTEAFF TGCGCCAGCAGCTGGACGGGGGAGAAGGGCACTGAAGCTTTCTTT - 15 many TRBJ1-1 TRBV5-1
CASSATVDTEAFF TGTGCCAGCAGCGCCACGGTGGACACTGAAGCTTTCTTT - 13 - TRBJ1-1 TRBV9
CASARVYEQYF TGCGCCAGCGCCAGGGTATACGAGCAGTACTTC - 11 many TRBJ2-7 TRBV10-2
CASSTVASYNEQFF TGTGCCAGCAGTACGGTGGCCTCCTACAATGAGCAGTTCTTC - 14 many TRBJ2-1 TRBV2
CASSLGPGDNEQFF TGCGCCAGCAGCCTCGGCCCTGGGGATAATGAGCAGTTCTTC - 14 - TRBJ2-1 TRBV4-1
CASSYAGWGDYGYTF TGTGCCAGCAGTTACGCTGGTTGGGGGGACTATGGCTACACCTTC - 15 many TRBJ1-2 TRBV6-6
CASSISVSTNEKLFF TGTGCCAGTAGTATTTCGGTCTCAACTAATGAAAAACTGTTTTTT - 15 - TRBJ1-4 TRBV19
CASRTGDDRPQHF TGTGCCAGCAGAACAGGGGACGACCGGCCCCAGCATTTT TRBD1 13 few TRBJ1-5 TRBV6-1
CASRGGANVLTF TGTGCCAGCAGGGGGGGTGCCAACGTCCTGACTTTC - 12 many TRBJ2-6 TRBV28
CASSQLRHSGETQYF TGTGCCAGCAGCCAACTACGCCACAGCGGGGAGACCCAGTACTTC - 15 many TRBJ2-5 TRBV14
CASSRNRVSEKLFF TGTGCCAGCAGCCGAAACAGGGTTTCAGAAAAACTGTTTTTT - 14 many TRBJ1-4 TRBV3-1
CASSLKTNQPQHF TGTGCCAGCAGTTTGAAAACAAATCAGCCCCAGCATTTT - 13 many TRBJ1-5 TRBV6-1
CSARSGGNTGELFF TGCAGTGCTAGAAGCGGGGGGAACACCGGGGAGCTGTTTTTT TRBD2 14 many TRBJ2-2 TRBV20-1
CASSLAESLYGYTF TGTGCCAGCAGCTTAGCGGAGAGCCTCTATGGCTACACCTTC - 14 few TRBJ1-2 TRBV12-3/TRBV12-4
CSARKFSGGVGGTQYF TGCAGTGCCCGGAAGTTTAGCGGGGGGGTCGGGGGGACCCAGTACTTC TRBD2 16 few TRBJ2-5 TRBV20-1
CASSQTTSGYSTDTQYF TGTGCCAGCAGTCAAACCACTAGCGGTTATAGCACAGATACGCAGTATTTT TRBD2 17 few TRBJ2-3 TRBV6-1
CASTSQFGGATEAFF TGTGCCAGCACCTCACAGTTCGGGGGAGCCACTGAAGCTTTCTTT - 15 many TRBJ1-1 TRBV2
CASTGQTPNTEAFF TGTGCCAGCACCGGACAGACACCGAACACTGAAGCTTTCTTT - 14 many TRBJ1-1 TRBV7-9
CASSEVSGVVGELFF TGTGCCAGCAGTGAAGTATCAGGGGTTGTCGGGGAGCTGTTTTTT - 15 - TRBJ2-2 TRBV6-1
CASSLGRAGVSDTQYF TGTGCCAGCAGTTTAGGGCGAGCGGGAGTTTCAGATACGCAGTATTTT TRBD2 16 - TRBJ2-3 TRBV28
CASSPRADSGAFF TGTGCCAGCAGTCCACGGGCGGATAGTGGGGCTTTCTTT - 13 few TRBJ1-1 TRBV6-1
CASSRDRDSNQPQHF TGTGCCAGCAGTAGGGACCGGGACAGCAATCAGCCCCAGCATTTT - 15 many TRBJ1-5 TRBV12-3/TRBV12-4
CSARQAFEQFF TGCAGTGCTAGACAGGCTTTTGAGCAGTTCTTC - 11 many TRBJ2-1 TRBV20-1
CASSSTGEEKLFF TGTGCCAGCAGTTCAACAGGGGAGGAAAAACTGTTTTTT TRBD1 13 - TRBJ1-4 TRBV6-1
CSATHLLEHNEQFF TGCAGTGCTACCCACCTACTCGAACACAATGAGCAGTTCTTC - 14 few TRBJ2-1 TRBV20-1
CASSPGLAGLYEQYF TGTGCCAGCAGCCCGGGGTTAGCGGGTTTGTACGAGCAGTACTTC TRBD2 15 - TRBJ2-7 TRBV3-1
CASRPPNSYNEQFF TGTGCCAGCCGTCCCCCCAACTCCTACAATGAGCAGTTCTTC - 14 many TRBJ2-1 TRBV6-1
CASSPNARGGNEKLFF TGTGCCAGCAGCCCAAACGCGCGCGGGGGGAATGAAAAACTGTTTTTT - 16 few TRBJ1-4 TRBV4-2